The 27 T cell receptor beta chains below all came from one sample that was sequenced in a study of blood T cell repertoires in COVID-19. Profiled with immunoSEQ multiplex PCR; TCRdb holds only in-frame clones, not every one. The sample carries about 320,000 clones, roughly 90% recorded once. The sample was PBMCs or T cells enriched from blood (not recorded which). The receptors shown here come from a woman in her twenties or thirties who had been exposed to COVID-19.

The chain links TRBV11-1 to TRBJ2-5; D possibly corresponds to TRBD2 (6 bases). The CDR3 has 15 amino acids. V lost 2 bases, J lost 5 bases, and 15 bases lay in between. Germline-derived CDR1 and CDR2 are SGHAT and FQDESV (reference sequence). Here the CDR3 reads CASSLRYGGGETQYF. Here the CDR3 DNA reads TGTGCCAGCAGCTTAAGATACGGGGGAGGTGAGACCCAGTACTTC.

This chain joins TRBV21-1 and TRBJ1-5; the D call in the table, TRBD1, was not verified against the DNA. TRBV21-1 has pseudogene status. The CDR3 contains 13 residues. The CDR3 DNA follows: TGTGCCAGCAGCAACAGAAGCAATCAGCCCCAGCATTTT. As protein: CASSNRSNQPQHF.

V usage is TRBV27 and J usage is TRBJ2-3; tentatively, D is TRBD2 (5 bases). The CDR3 runs to 14 residues. CDR1 is MNHEY, CDR2 SMNVEV, per germline (reference sequence). The V end was cut by 7 bases, the J end by 0 bases, with 11 bases between. The CDR3 nucleotides are TGTGCCAGCAAAAGCGGTACTAGCACAGATACGCAGTATTTT. Protein: CASKSGTSTDTQYF.

The chain carries TRBV7-9 and TRBJ2-2, with 7 bases lining up with TRBD1. The trim removed 5 bases at V and 6 bases at J, leaving 15 bases unmatched. The germline CDR1 and CDR2 sequences are SEHNR and FQNEAQ (reference sequence). CDR3 length: 17 residues. The CDR3 here is CASSPRQGRSLSGELFF. The CDR3, as DNA: TGTGCCAGCAGCCCGAGACAGGGAAGGTCTTTGTCCGGGGAGCTGTTTTTT.

J is TRBJ1-5 and V is TRBV10-2, with D possibly being TRBD1 (5 bases). Trimming left V 0 bases short and J 7 bases short, with 10 bases between. CDR1 is WSHSY and CDR2 is SAAADI in the germline V gene. The CDR3 sequence is 14 residues long. The CDR3 nucleotides are TGCGCCAGCAGTGAGTCGAATCGGGGGCAGCCCCAGCATTTT. Protein product: CASSESNRGQPQHF.

This sequence joins TRBV7-6 and TRBJ1-4, with 10 bases identical to TRBD1. Germline V gene lookup returns CDR1 SGHVS and CDR2 FNYEAQ. This CDR3 spans 14 amino acids. V dropped 4 bases and J dropped 5; count of bases not matched to a gene: 1. CDR3 residues: CASSWTGGNEKLFF. DNA of the CDR3: TGTGCCAGCAGCTGGACAGGGGGAAATGAAAAACTGTTTTTT.

The V call is TRBV27, the J call TRBJ1-4, with D maybe TRBD1 (5 bases). CDR3 length equals 13 residues. V lost 5 bases and J lost 7, with 11 bases in between. Germline CDR1 and CDR2: MNHEY and SMNVEV (reference sequence). The CDR3, as DNA: TGTGCCAGCAGTCCGAACGGGGGTGAAAAACTGTTTTTT. It yields the protein CASSPNGGEKLFF. Drawing the rest from reference TRBV27 and TRBJ1-4, the complete variable domain is EAQVTQNPRYLITVTGKKLTVTCSQNMNHEYMSWYRQDPGLGLRQIYYSMNVEVTDKGDVPEGYKVSRKEKRNFPLILESPSPNQTSLYFCASSPNGGEKLFFGSGTQLSVL.

The chain links TRBV6-6 to TRBJ1-5, with 7 bases aligning to TRBD1. The V gene's germline CDR1 is MNHNY and CDR2 SVGAGI (reference sequence). This CDR3 has 16 amino acids. V lost 7 bases and J lost 1; bases outside the gene matches: 10. The CDR3 DNA reads TGTGCCAGCACCGGGAGACAGGGTCGAAGCAATCAGCCCCAGCATTTT. Translating gives CASTGRQGRSNQPQHF.

This clone was recorded only once. The chain employs TRBV5-4 and TRBJ1-2, with TRBD1 identical over 7 bases. The J segment lost 4 bases and the V segment lost 2 bases, leaving 14 bases of the junction unmatched. Germline V CDR1 and CDR2: SGHNT, YYREEE (reference sequence). CDR3 length: 17 residues. This CDR3 reads CASSFPGPDRLTYGYTF. CDR3 DNA: TGTGCCAGCAGCTTCCCAGGGCCGGACAGGCTAACCTATGGCTACACCTTC.

This chain connects TRBV7-9 to TRBJ1-2, with D perhaps matching TRBD1 (6 bases). The V end was cut by 1 base, the J end by 6 bases, with 15 bases between. This CDR3 comprises 15 residues. Germline V gene data show CDR1 as SEHNR and CDR2 as FQNEAQ (reference sequence). The CDR3 DNA reads as TGTGCCAGCAGCTTAGAAGGGGGACGGTCGGATGGCTACACCTTC. Its protein product is CASSLEGGRSDGYTF.

The chain combines TRBV6-5 with TRBJ2-2, with D possibly matching TRBD1 (5 bases). Trimming removed 5 bases from V and 5 bases from J, with 12 bases in between. The germline V gene has CDR1 MNHEY and CDR2 SVGAGI. This CDR3 is built from 14 residues. CDR3 protein: CASSQTGVTGELFF. CDR3 in DNA: TGTGCCAGCAGTCAAACAGGTGTTACCGGGGAGCTGTTTTTT.

The V gene is TRBV7-5, the J gene TRBJ2-7; whether TRBD2, the table's D call, matches the DNA was not checked. TRBV7-5 is a pseudogene. This CDR3 spans 16 amino acids. CDR3 nucleotides: TGTGCCAGAAGCTTAGCCATGGGACTAGTTATGTACGAGCAGTACTTC. Its protein is CARSLAMGLVMYEQYF.

The CDR3 nucleotides read TGTGCCAGCAGCGCCGGAGGGGTACTCTACGAGCAGTACTTC. This gives the protein CASSAGGVLYEQYF. The V call is TRBV7-8, the J call TRBJ2-7; weak D call: TRBD2 (6 bases). V lost 5 bases and J 3 bases, leaving 14 bases between the germline ends. The germline V gene has CDR1 SGHVS and CDR2 FQNEAQ. This CDR3 spans 14 amino acids.

A single count supports this clone. The chain is built from TRBV27 and TRBJ1-1, with 8 positions matching TRBD1. Germline values: CDR1 MNHEY, CDR2 SMNVEV (reference sequence). The CDR3 extends over 16 amino acids. The ends lost 2 bases at V and 4 bases at J; junction bases unmatched: 9. The CDR3 loop reads CASSLGPDRAVTEAFF. The DNA of the CDR3 is TGTGCCAGCAGTTTAGGGCCGGACAGGGCTGTCACTGAAGCTTTCTTT.

This clone was seen only once. The chain links TRBV30 to TRBJ1-3, with D unclear. Deletions cut 6 bases from V and 0 bases from J, with 9 bases between. CDR1 is GTSNPN, CDR2 SVGIG, per germline (reference sequence). This CDR3 region has 13 residues. The CDR3 nucleotides read TGTGCCTGTCGACTGAACTCTGGAAACACCATATATTTT. It is translated as CACRLNSGNTIYF.

The chain employs TRBV19 and TRBJ2-1; tentative D call: TRBD1 (5 bases). With 2 bases removed from V and 6 bases from J, the gap between germline ends came to 8 bases. This CDR3 has 13 residues. Germline values: CDR1 LNHDA, CDR2 SQIVND (reference sequence). The CDR3 DNA reads TGTGCCAGTAGTATAATTCAGGGCAATGAGCAGTTCTTC. It specifies CASSIIQGNEQFF.

In this sample, this clone turned up a few times. The V call is TRBV6-5, the J call TRBJ1-5, with 8 bases lining up with TRBD1. Germline V lookup: CDR1 MNHEY, CDR2 SVGAGI. The CDR3 length is 15 residues. V gave up 6 bases and J gave up 1 base; unmatched junction bases: 5. This chain's CDR3 is CASSLDRGSNQPQHF. In DNA, the CDR3 is TGTGCCAGCAGCCTCGACAGGGGCAGCAATCAGCCCCAGCATTTT.

V is TRBV2 and J is TRBJ1-2; TRBD1 agrees at 12 bases. CDR3 length: 15 amino acids. J was trimmed by 2 bases and V by 9 bases; bases with no gene match: 7. Germline CDR1 is SNHLY and CDR2 is FYNNEI. CDR3 nucleotides: TGTGCCAGGGACGCGGGACAGGGGGCAAACTATGGCTACACCTTC. Its translation: CARDAGQGANYGYTF.

The chain joins TRBV7-9 to TRBJ2-5, with 7 nucleotides matching TRBD1. Per the germline V gene, CDR1 is SEHNR and CDR2 is FQNEAQ (reference sequence). The trim removed 3 bases at V and 1 base at J, leaving 8 bases unmatched. The CDR3 loop spans 16 amino acids. The CDR3 nucleotides are TGTGCCAGCAGCTTTCACAGGGGCCAAAGCCAAGAGACCCAGTACTTC. It is translated as CASSFHRGQSQETQYF.

The chain is built from TRBV5-5 and TRBJ2-2; tentatively, D is TRBD2 (6 bases). The CDR3 sequence is 14 residues long. V was trimmed by 4 bases and J by 6 bases, leaving 13 bases between them. Germline values: CDR1 SGHKS, CDR2 YYEKEE (reference sequence). The CDR3 here is CASSASGRSGELFF. As DNA, the CDR3 is TGTGCCAGCAGCGCCTCAGGGAGGTCCGGGGAGCTGTTTTTT.

This clone has a single count. The chain links TRBV5-1 to TRBJ2-3; possible D gene TRBD2, 6 bases. Germline CDR1 and CDR2: SGHRS and YFSETQ. V lost 4 bases and J lost 4, with 13 bases in between. This CDR3 spans 14 amino acids. CDR3 in DNA: TGCGCCAGCAGCACTCGGACGGGAGCAGATACGCAGTATTTT. Translated: CASSTRTGADTQYF.

J is TRBJ1-2 and V is TRBV29-1, with 7 bases fitting TRBD1. J lost 4 bases, V lost 6 bases, and 17 bases had no gene match. There are 16 residues in the CDR3. Germline values: CDR1 SQVTM, CDR2 ANQGSEA. The DNA for the CDR3 is TGCAGCGTCGGAAACCCTAACAGGGGATTAGTCTATGGCTACACCTTC. It codes for CSVGNPNRGLVYGYTF.

V and J are TRBV11-3 and TRBJ2-2, with 9 bases identical to TRBD1. Trimming took 4 bases from V and 5 from J; bases not matched to a gene: 5. CDR1 and CDR2 from the germline V gene are SGHNT and YENEEA. The CDR3 is made up of 15 amino acids. The CDR3 region has the DNA TGTGCCAGCAGCTCGAGACAGGGGGGGACCGGGGAGCTGTTTTTT. This translates into CASSSRQGGTGELFF. Full variable domain (rest looked up from reference TRBV11-3 and TRBJ2-2): EAGVVQSPRYKIIEKKQPVAFWCNPISGHNTLYWYLQNLGQGPELLIRYENEEAVDDSQLPKDRFSAERLKGVDSTLKIQPAELGDSAVYLCASSSRQGGTGELFFGEGSRLTVL.

The count of this clone is one. The rearrangement links TRBV2 to TRBJ2-3; 9 bases match TRBD1. The CDR3 contains 15 residues. Germline values: CDR1 SNHLY, CDR2 FYNNEI. The ends lost 9 bases at V and 4 bases at J; junction bases unmatched: 11. The CDR3 sequence: CARGGRTGAADTQYF. The CDR3 DNA sequence: TGTGCCAGAGGGGGCCGGACAGGGGCGGCAGATACGCAGTATTTT.

The chain links TRBV18 to TRBJ2-5; D is uncertain. The CDR3 runs to 11 residues. Trimming pared 3 bases from V and 3 bases from J, leaving 2 bases between. CDR1 is KGHSH and CDR2 is LQKENI in the germline V gene. The CDR3 sequence: CASSPEETQYF. The CDR3 region has the DNA TGTGCCAGCTCACCCGAAGAGACCCAGTACTTC.

This clone was detected only a few times. The gene calls are TRBV2 and TRBJ1-6, with 9 positions matching TRBD1. CDR1 SNHLY and CDR2 FYNNEI come from the germline V gene. The CDR3 length is 15 residues. The V and J ends lost 7 bases and 5 bases, in that order; junction bases with no gene match: 6. The CDR3 nucleotides are TGTGCCAGCACCCTCCGGGACAGGGATAATTCACCCCTCCACTTT. This codes for CASTLRDRDNSPLHF.

V gene TRBV12-3 or TRBV12-4 combines with J gene TRBJ1-2; D possibly corresponds to TRBD1 (5 bases). The CDR3 has 13 residues. V lost 6 bases and J lost 2, with 10 bases in between. The CDR3 reads CASRPQENYGYTF. In nucleotides, the CDR3 is TGTGCCAGCAGGCCACAGGAGAACTATGGCTACACCTTC.